This T cell receptor beta chain was recovered during a study of post-analysis software for immune sequencing data. Study-level results: Higher frequency in patients than in controls was seen for about 5 TRBV segments, with TRBV5-6, TRBV5-1 and TRBV20-1 among them.

The V gene end was trimmed by 0 bases and the J gene end by 8 bases; junction bases not matched to a gene: 6. Germline-derived CDR1 and CDR2 are SGHRS and YFSETQ. The CDR3 is made up of 15 amino acids. Prepared libraries of TCR beta cDNA carried unique molecular identifiers. When about 0.9 to 10 million T cells were used, they gave roughly 500,000 cDNA molecules. TCRdb ran MiXCR on the PCR reads and lists one entry per CDR3 protein. The sample has about 680,000 distinct CDR3 sequences; 59% are singletons. Only a few counts were recorded for this clonotype. Its antigen is still unknown. The source is a girl aged 2-10 years with multiple sclerosis. The chain recombines TRBV5-1 with TRBJ2-1; 9 bases agree with TRBD2. The sequenced material came from blood. DNA of the CDR3: TGCGCCAGCAGCTTGGAGTCTAGCGGGATTCATGAGCAGTTCTTC. Translation: CASSLESSGIHEQFF.